This TCR beta chain was recorded in a study of blood T cell dynamics during melanoma immunotherapy. Study-wide points: Disease-control patients' PBMC repertoires became either more clonal or more diverse at W3.

As to time point: week 3, after first cycle of checkpoint inhibitor. One draw preceded checkpoint blockade; another followed its first cycle at week 3. Patients with prior systemic cancer treatment, concomitant immunosuppressants, or other active malignancies were excluded. Every bulk PBMC sample received the same 350 ng of DNA. Using immunoSEQ multiplex PCR, the repertoire was profiled, and TCRdb retains in-frame clones only, with some absent. The table lists approximately 9,800 clones, around 85% of them singletons. V dropped 4 bases and J dropped 2; count of bases not matched to a gene: 11. The CDR3 is 16 amino acids. Germline CDR1 and CDR2: SGHNT and YYREEE (reference sequence). To note about this clone: As yet, its antigen is unknown.

The origin of this receptor is a human donor with melanoma. The J gene is TRBJ2-7, the V gene TRBV5-4; 8 bases line up with TRBD1. The source material was blood, sampled from a patient treated with checkpoint blockade. CDR3 coding DNA: TGTGCCAGCAGCCTCGAACCGGGACAGGCCGCCTACGAGCAGTACTTC. Translating gives CASSLEPGQAAYEQYF.